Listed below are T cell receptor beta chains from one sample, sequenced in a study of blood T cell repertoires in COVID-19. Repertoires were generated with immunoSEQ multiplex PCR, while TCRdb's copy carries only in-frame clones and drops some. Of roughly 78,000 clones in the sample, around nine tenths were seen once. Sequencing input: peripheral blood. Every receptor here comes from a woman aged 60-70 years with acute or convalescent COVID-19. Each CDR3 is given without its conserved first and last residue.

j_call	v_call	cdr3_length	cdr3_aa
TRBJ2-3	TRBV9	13	ASSATVGRRPTQY
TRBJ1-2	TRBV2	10	ASSGQGGGYT
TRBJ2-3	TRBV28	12	ASLRGGVGDTQY
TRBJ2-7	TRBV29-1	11	SVGERQDYEQY
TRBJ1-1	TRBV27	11	ASGLSGSPEAF
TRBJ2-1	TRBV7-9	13	ASSLAGGTYNEQF
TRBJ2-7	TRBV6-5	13	ASNPGGISIYEQY
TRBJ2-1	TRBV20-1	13	SASLSGRSYNEQF
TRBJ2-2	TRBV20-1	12	SASRDSNTGELF
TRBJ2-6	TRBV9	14	ASSVGEGSGANVLT
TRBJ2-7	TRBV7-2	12	ASSLGLRSYEQY
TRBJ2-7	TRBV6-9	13	ASSYFGQGSYEQY
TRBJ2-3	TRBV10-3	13	AITQGDLNTDTQY
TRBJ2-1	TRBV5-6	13	ASSTPGTTNNEQF
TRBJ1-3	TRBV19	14	ASSIGLQVSGNTIY
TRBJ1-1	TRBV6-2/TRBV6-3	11	ASTPFLNTEAF
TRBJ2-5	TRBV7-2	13	ASSNRLAGVETQY
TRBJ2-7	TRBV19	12	ASSRAPISYEQY
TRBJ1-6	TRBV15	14	ATSRAGPPGNSPLH
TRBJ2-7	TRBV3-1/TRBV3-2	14	ASSQGRQGGSYEQY
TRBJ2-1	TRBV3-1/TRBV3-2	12	ASSQAGGRNEQF
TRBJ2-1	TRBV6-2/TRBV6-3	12	ASSYQRERDEQF
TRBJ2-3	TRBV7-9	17	ASSPLAGGPLSSTDTQY
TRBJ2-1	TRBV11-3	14	ASSLVTSGNRNEQF
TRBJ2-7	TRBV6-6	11	ASSYSRGFEQY
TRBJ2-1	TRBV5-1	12	ASSSSFTSSEQF
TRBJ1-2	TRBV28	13	ASSLRGTLLYGYT
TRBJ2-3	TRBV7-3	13	ASSPGLAGADTQY
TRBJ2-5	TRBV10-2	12	ASSDPGLAETQY
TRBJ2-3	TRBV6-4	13	ASSDSSGRSDTQY
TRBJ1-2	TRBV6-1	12	ASSESTGAYGYT
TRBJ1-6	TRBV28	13	ASGLGQGPFSPLH
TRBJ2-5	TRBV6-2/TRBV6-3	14	ASSRGLAGEWETQY
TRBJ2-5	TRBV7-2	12	ASSLGARQETQY
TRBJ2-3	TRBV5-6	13	ASSLILADTDTQY
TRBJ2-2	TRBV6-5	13	ATETSGGNTGELF